The next 21 T cell receptor beta chains were all read from a single sample in a study of blood T cell repertoires in COVID-19. Measured with immunoSEQ multiplex PCR; TCRdb has only the in-frame clones, and not every one. Here the sample spans around 280,000 clones, approximately 86% being singletons. Sequenced: peripheral blood. These receptors all come from a woman in her twenties or thirties who had recovered from COVID-19.

The chain recombines TRBV19 with TRBJ1-4; no definite D call. Germline V gene data show CDR1 as LNHDA and CDR2 as SQIVND (reference sequence). The CDR3 has 12 residues. V was cut by 5 bases and J by 5 bases, with 6 bases left in between. The CDR3 DNA follows: TGTGCCAGTAGTTCGGGGAATGAAAAACTGTTTTTT. Translating gives CASSSGNEKLFF.

V usage is TRBV19 and J usage is TRBJ2-3, with TRBD2 matching over 10 bases. Per germline, CDR1 LNHDA and CDR2 SQIVND (reference sequence). This CDR3 has 15 amino acids. V was pared by 5 bases and J by 2 bases, with 4 bases of the junction left unmatched. The CDR3 DNA reads as TGTGCCAGTAGTTCAGCGGGGGGGAACACAGATACGCAGTATTTT. Encoded protein: CASSSAGGNTDTQYF.

J is TRBJ2-2 and V is TRBV2; TRBD2 matches 12 bases. V was pared by 3 bases and J by 1 base, with 9 bases of the junction left unmatched. The germline V gene encodes CDR1 SNHLY and CDR2 FYNNEI. The CDR3 sequence is 19 residues long. As DNA, the CDR3 is TGTGCCAGCAGTGACGTACCGGGACTAGCGGGTTTGAACACCGGGGAGCTGTTTTTT. Translation gives CASSDVPGLAGLNTGELFF.

This CDR3 is CAISESRRGPEHYAYEQYF. DNA for the CDR3: TGTGCCATCAGTGAGTCAAGGAGGGGCCCCGAGCATTACGCCTACGAGCAGTACTTC. The V and J genes are TRBV10-3 and TRBJ2-7; the D gene is possibly TRBD2 (6 bases). Germline assignment: CDR1 ENHRY and CDR2 SYGVKD. V was clipped by 0 bases and J by 2 bases, with 23 bases between them. This CDR3 has 19 residues.

The J gene is TRBJ2-5, the V gene TRBV11-3; D is perhaps TRBD1 (5 bases). V lost 1 base to trimming and J lost 2 bases, with 20 bases between them. Looked up from germline, CDR1 is SGHNT and CDR2 is YENEEA. This CDR3 comprises 18 residues. The CDR3: CASSLGLTVAGFQETQYF. CDR3 in DNA: TGTGCCAGCAGCTTAGGGCTAACGGTGGCAGGGTTTCAAGAGACCCAGTACTTC.

This chain uses TRBV3-1 (or the pseudogene TRBV3-2) with TRBJ1-1; 8 bases match TRBD1. The CDR3 length is 15 residues. The germline V gene has CDR1 LGHDT and CDR2 YNNKEL (reference sequence). The J segment lost 4 bases and the V segment lost 4 bases, leaving 8 bases of the junction unmatched. CDR3 loop: CASSRTGQGVTEAFF. CDR3 nucleotides: TGTGCCAGCAGCCGCACCGGACAGGGCGTCACTGAAGCTTTCTTT.

This clone showed up just a few times. This chain joins TRBV5-1 and TRBJ1-6; 9 nucleotides agree with TRBD1. This CDR3 has 15 amino acids. Germline trimming cut 4 bases from V and 7 bases from J; bases unmatched to any gene: 6. The germline CDR1 and CDR2 sequences are SGHRS and YFSETQ. CDR3 nucleotides: TGCGCCAGCAGCCCACGGACAGGGGAAAATTCACCCCTCCACTTT. This codes for CASSPRTGENSPLHF.

This chain connects TRBV9 to TRBJ2-3; the D gene is possibly TRBD2 (6 bases). Germline CDR1 is SGDLS and CDR2 is YYNGEE. The V end lost 1 base, the J end lost 11 bases, and 17 bases lay between the germline ends. CDR3 length equals 14 residues. In DNA form, the CDR3 reads TGTGCCAGCAGCGTAACTAGCTCAGGATACGAGCAGTATTTT. This encodes CASSVTSSGYEQYF.

The chain uses TRBV5-4 and TRBJ2-1, with 10 bases aligning to TRBD2. Unmatched junction bases numbered 5, after V lost 4 bases and J lost 4 bases. CDR1 is SGHNT and CDR2 is YYREEE in the germline V gene (reference sequence). The CDR3 sequence is 15 residues long. This CDR3 reads CASSVRTSGYNEQFF. CDR3 nucleotide sequence: TGTGCCAGCAGCGTACGGACTAGCGGTTACAATGAGCAGTTCTTC.

This clone is a singleton in its sample. The rearrangement joins TRBV7-2 to TRBJ1-2, with TRBD1 matching 9 bases. The germline V gene encodes CDR1 SGHTA and CDR2 FQGNSA. With 3 bases clipped from V and 4 bases from J, the junction kept 9 bases outside the gene matches. This CDR3 spans 16 amino acids. The chain's CDR3 is CASSLAPGQGTYGYTF. DNA of the CDR3: TGTGCCAGCAGCTTGGCGCCGGGACAGGGTACCTATGGCTACACCTTC.

This clone came up a few times. The V and J genes are TRBV18 and TRBJ1-5; D is undetermined. CDR1 is KGHSH and CDR2 is LQKENI in the germline V gene. V lost 3 bases, J lost 9 bases, and 12 bases lay in between. This CDR3 is 13 amino acids long. CDR3 in DNA: TGTGCCAGCTCACCGGAGCGTTTACGGCCCCAGCATTTT. As protein: CASSPERLRPQHF.

V and J are TRBV18 and TRBJ1-2; possibly TRBD1 for D (6 bases). The germline V gene encodes CDR1 KGHSH and CDR2 LQKENI. CDR3 length: 15 residues. Trimming left V 3 bases short and J 4 bases short, with 15 bases between. CDR3 amino acids: CASSPGGLTSYGYTF. The DNA of the CDR3 is TGTGCCAGCTCACCTGGGGGCCTGACATCCTATGGCTACACCTTC.

V is TRBV19 and J is TRBJ1-1; 7 nucleotides line up with TRBD1. Germline V CDR1 and CDR2: LNHDA, SQIVND (reference sequence). The trim removed 5 bases at V and 3 bases at J, leaving 9 bases unmatched. The CDR3 covers 15 residues. For the CDR3, the DNA is TGTGCCAGTAGTCCATCCGGGACAGCATACACTGAAGCTTTCTTT. It translates to CASSPSGTAYTEAFF. The whole variable domain, remainder taken from reference TRBV19 and TRBJ1-1, is DGGITQSPKYLFRKEGQNVTLSCEQNLNHDAMYWYRQDPGQGLRLIYYSQIVNDFQKGDIAEGYSVSREKKESFPLTVTSAQKNPTAFYLCASSPSGTAYTEAFFGQGTRLTVV.

The chain links TRBV5-6 to TRBJ1-5, with TRBD1 identical over 7 bases. With 3 bases clipped from V and 6 bases from J, the junction kept 6 bases outside the gene matches. CDR1 SGHDT and CDR2 YYEEEE come from the germline V gene. This CDR3 has 14 residues. This chain's CDR3 is CASSWRQGGQPQHF. The CDR3 DNA is TGTGCCAGCAGCTGGCGACAGGGTGGTCAGCCCCAGCATTTT.

This chain connects TRBV7-2 to TRBJ1-1; the D is unclear. The germline V gene has CDR1 SGHTA and CDR2 FQGNSA. V was clipped by 5 bases and J by 7 bases, with 11 bases between them. The CDR3 spans 12 residues. This CDR3 is CASSPDGFEAFF. The CDR3 region has the DNA TGTGCCAGCAGCCCCGACGGGTTTGAAGCTTTCTTT.

The chain is built from TRBV9 and TRBJ2-1; a weak D match, TRBD2 (5 bases). Germline CDR1 reads SGDLS; CDR2 reads YYNGEE. V dropped 0 bases and J dropped 7 bases, with 8 bases sitting between them. The CDR3 sequence is 13 residues long. CDR3 sequence: CASSVARGNEQFF. The DNA of the CDR3 is TGTGCCAGCAGCGTAGCTCGGGGAAATGAGCAGTTCTTC.

The V call is TRBV19, the J call TRBJ2-1; 8 positions match TRBD2. The trim removed 7 bases at V and 9 bases at J, leaving 14 bases unmatched. The CDR3 runs 15 residues. Germline CDR1 and CDR2: LNHDA and SQIVND (reference sequence). In DNA form, the CDR3 reads TGTGCCAGTACCGACCCCAGCGGGAGAATTCGTGAGCAGTTCTTC. Encoded protein: CASTDPSGRIREQFF.

This clone was picked up one time. The J gene is TRBJ2-3, the V gene TRBV6-5; 11 nucleotides line up with TRBD2. This CDR3 has 14 amino acids. The V gene's germline CDR1 is MNHEY and CDR2 SVGAGI. V gave up 6 bases and J gave up 3 bases; unmatched junction bases: 2. The CDR3 DNA follows: TGTGCCAGCAGAACTAGCGGGAGAACAGATACGCAGTATTTT. Translating gives CASRTSGRTDTQYF.

The V gene is TRBV10-3, the J gene TRBJ2-7; 9 bases fit TRBD1. V trimming: 10 bases; J trimming: 5 bases; junction bases outside the gene matches: 15. Germline CDR1 is ENHRY and CDR2 is SYGVKD. This CDR3 has 15 residues. The CDR3 DNA reads as TGTGCCACCCGTGTAGACCGGGACAGGGTACACGAGCAGTACTTC. Amino acid sequence: CATRVDRDRVHEQYF.

This clone was counted once. The chain is built from TRBV9 and TRBJ2-5; TRBD1 is a possible D gene (5 bases). The germline gives CDR1 SGDLS, CDR2 YYNGEE. The V end was cut by 4 bases, the J end by 4 bases, with 17 bases between. The CDR3 spans 15 residues. As DNA, the CDR3 is TGTGCCAGCAGCCCGACATTTAGGGGCGGAGAGACCCAGTACTTC. Encoded protein: CASSPTFRGGETQYF.

This rearrangement joins TRBV28 to TRBJ1-6; possible D gene TRBD1, 6 bases. V shed 5 bases and J shed 10 bases, with 18 bases lying between them. The V gene's germline CDR1 is MDHEN and CDR2 SYDVKM. This CDR3 spans 15 amino acids. CDR3 nucleotides: TGTGCCAGCAGTACCCCACAGGGTCAGGTCTCACCCCTCCACTTT. This sequence encodes CASSTPQGQVSPLHF.